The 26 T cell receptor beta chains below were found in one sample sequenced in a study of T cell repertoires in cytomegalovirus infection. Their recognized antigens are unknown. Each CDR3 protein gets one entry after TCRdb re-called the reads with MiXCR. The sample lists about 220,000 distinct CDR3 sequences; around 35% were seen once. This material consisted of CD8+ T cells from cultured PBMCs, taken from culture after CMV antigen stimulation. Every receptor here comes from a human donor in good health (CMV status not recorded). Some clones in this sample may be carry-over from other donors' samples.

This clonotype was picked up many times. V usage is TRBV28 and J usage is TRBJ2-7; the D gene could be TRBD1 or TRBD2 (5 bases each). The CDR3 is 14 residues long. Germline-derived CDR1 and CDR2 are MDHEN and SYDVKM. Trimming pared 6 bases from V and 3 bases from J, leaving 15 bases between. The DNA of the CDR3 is TGTGCCAGCAGGAGGGGCTGGCAGGACTACGAGCAGTACTTC. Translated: CASRRGWQDYEQYF.

CDR3: CSVEDYSGSDSYEQYF. In DNA, the CDR3 is TGCAGCGTTGAAGATTATTCCGGTAGCGACTCCTACGAGCAGTACTTC. The chain has TRBV29-1 and TRBJ2-7; TRBD2 is a possible D gene (5 bases). CDR1 and CDR2 (germline): SQVTM, ANQGSEA. The V end was cut by 0 bases, the J end by 0 bases, with 15 bases between. CDR3 size: 16 residues.

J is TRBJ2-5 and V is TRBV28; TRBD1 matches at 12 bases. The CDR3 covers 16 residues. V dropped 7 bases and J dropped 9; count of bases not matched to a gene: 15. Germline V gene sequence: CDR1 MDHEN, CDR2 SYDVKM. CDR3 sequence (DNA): TGTGCCAGCAACCGACCGGGGACAGGGGGCCGAGCGTCCCAGTACTTC. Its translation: CASNRPGTGGRASQYF.

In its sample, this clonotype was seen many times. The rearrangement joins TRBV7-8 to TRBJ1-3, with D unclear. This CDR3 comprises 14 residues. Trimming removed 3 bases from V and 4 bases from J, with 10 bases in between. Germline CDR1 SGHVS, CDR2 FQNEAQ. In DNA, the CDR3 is TGTGCCAGCAGCTTCTCGGACCGGGGAAACACCATATATTTT. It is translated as CASSFSDRGNTIYF. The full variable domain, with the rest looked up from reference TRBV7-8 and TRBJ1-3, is GAGVSQSPRYKVAKRGQDVALRCDPISGHVSLFWYQQALGQGPEFLTYFQNEAQLDKSGLPSDRFFAERPEGSVSTLKIQRTQQEDSAVYLCASSFSDRGNTIYFGEGSWLTVV.

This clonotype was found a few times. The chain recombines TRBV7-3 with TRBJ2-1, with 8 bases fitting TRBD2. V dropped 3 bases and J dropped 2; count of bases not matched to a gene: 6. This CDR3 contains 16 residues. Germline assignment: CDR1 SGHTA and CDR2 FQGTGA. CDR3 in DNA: TGTGCCAGCAGCTTGGCGACTAGCGATCCCTACAATGAGCAGTTCTTC. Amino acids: CASSLATSDPYNEQFF.

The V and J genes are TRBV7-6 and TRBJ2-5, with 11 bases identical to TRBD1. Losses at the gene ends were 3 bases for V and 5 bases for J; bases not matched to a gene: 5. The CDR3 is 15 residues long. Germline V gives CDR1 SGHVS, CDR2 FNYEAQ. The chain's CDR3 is CASSFRDRGTETQYF. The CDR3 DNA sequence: TGTGCCAGCAGCTTCAGGGACAGGGGGACGGAGACCCAGTACTTC.

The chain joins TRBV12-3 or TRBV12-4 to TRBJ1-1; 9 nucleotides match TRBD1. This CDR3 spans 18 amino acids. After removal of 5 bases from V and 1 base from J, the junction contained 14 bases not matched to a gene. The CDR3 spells CASSGGLTGGDGNTEAFF. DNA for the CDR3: TGTGCCAGCAGTGGGGGGCTTACAGGGGGCGATGGGAACACTGAAGCTTTCTTT.

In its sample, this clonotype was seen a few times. The CDR3 sequence is CASSPREGVDNEQFF. In DNA, the CDR3 is TGTGCCAGCAGCCCCCGGGAGGGCGTGGACAATGAGCAGTTCTTC. The chain recombines TRBV11-3 with TRBJ2-1; TRBD2 aligns across 8 bases. The CDR3 loop spans 15 amino acids. Trimming took 5 bases from V and 5 from J; bases not matched to a gene: 8. The germline V gene encodes CDR1 SGHNT and CDR2 YENEEA.

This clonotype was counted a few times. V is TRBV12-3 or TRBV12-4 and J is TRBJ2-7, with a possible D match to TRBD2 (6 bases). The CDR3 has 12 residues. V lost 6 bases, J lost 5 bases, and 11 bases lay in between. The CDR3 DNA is TGTGCCAGCAGGTCGGGCGGGGACGAGCAGTACTTC. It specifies CASRSGGDEQYF.

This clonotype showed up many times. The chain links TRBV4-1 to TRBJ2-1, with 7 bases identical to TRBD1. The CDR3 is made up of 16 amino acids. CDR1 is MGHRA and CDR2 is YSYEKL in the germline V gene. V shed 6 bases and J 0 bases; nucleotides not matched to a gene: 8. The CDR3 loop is CASRPTTGSSYNEQFF. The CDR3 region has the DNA TGCGCCAGCAGACCAACGACAGGGAGCTCCTACAATGAGCAGTTCTTC.

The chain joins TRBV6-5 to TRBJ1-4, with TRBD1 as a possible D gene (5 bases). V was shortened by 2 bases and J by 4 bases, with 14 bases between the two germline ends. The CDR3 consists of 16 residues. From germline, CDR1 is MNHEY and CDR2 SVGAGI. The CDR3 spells CASSYRALGGNEKLFF. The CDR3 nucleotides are TGTGCCAGCAGTTACCGAGCCCTCGGGGGTAATGAAAAACTGTTTTTT.

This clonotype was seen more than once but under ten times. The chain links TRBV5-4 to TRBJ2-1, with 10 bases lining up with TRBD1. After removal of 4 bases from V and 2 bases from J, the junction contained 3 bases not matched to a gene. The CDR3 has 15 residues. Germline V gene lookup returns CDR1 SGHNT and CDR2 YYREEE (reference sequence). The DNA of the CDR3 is TGTGCCAGCAGCCGCGGGACAGGGGCCTACAATGAGCAGTTCTTC. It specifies CASSRGTGAYNEQFF. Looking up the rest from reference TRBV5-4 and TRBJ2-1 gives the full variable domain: ETGVTQSPTHLIKTRGQQVTLRCSSQSGHNTVSWYQQALGQGPQFIFQYYREEENGRGNFPPRFSGLQFPNYSSELNVNALELDDSALYLCASSRGTGAYNEQFFGPGTRLTVL.

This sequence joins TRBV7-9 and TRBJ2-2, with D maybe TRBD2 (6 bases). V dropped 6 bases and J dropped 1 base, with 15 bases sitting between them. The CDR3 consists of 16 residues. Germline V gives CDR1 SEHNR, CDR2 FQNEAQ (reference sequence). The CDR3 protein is CASSFPRRENTGELFF. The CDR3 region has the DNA TGTGCCAGCAGTTTCCCACGGAGGGAGAACACCGGGGAGCTGTTTTTT.

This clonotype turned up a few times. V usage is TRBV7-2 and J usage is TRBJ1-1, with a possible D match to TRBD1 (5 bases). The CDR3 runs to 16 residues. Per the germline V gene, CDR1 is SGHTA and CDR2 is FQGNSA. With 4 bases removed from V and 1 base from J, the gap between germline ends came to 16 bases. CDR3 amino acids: CASSSLGKGENTEAFF. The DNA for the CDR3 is TGTGCCAGCAGCTCACTAGGAAAAGGGGAGAACACTGAAGCTTTCTTT.

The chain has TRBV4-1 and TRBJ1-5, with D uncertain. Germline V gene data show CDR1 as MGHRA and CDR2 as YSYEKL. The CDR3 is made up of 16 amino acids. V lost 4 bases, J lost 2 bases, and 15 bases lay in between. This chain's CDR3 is CASSPTQQPGNQPQHF. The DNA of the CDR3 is TGCGCCAGCAGCCCGACCCAACAACCGGGCAATCAGCCCCAGCATTTT.

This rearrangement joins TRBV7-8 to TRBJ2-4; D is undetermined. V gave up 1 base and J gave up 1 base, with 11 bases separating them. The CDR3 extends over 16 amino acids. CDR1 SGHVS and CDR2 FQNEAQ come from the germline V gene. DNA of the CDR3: TGTGCCAGCAGCTTAGTCGCTCCCGGTGCCAAAAACATTCAGTACTTC. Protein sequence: CASSLVAPGAKNIQYF.

CDR3 region: CASSELGGHQPQHF. The CDR3 nucleotides are TGTGCCAGCAGTGAACTAGGGGGGCATCAGCCCCAGCATTTT. The chain is built from TRBV6-1 and TRBJ1-5, with D possibly TRBD1 on 6 matching bases. Germline V gives CDR1 MNHNS, CDR2 SASEGT. The V gene lost 2 bases and the J gene lost 5 bases, with 10 bases spanning the gap. The CDR3 loop spans 14 amino acids.

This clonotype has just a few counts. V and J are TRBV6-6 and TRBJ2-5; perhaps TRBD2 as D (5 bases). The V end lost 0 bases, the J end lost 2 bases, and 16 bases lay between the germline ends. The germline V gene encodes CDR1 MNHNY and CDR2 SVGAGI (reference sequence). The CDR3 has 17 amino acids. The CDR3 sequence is CASSYSWEWFPQETQYF. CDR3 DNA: TGTGCCAGCAGTTACTCGTGGGAGTGGTTTCCGCAAGAGACCCAGTACTTC.

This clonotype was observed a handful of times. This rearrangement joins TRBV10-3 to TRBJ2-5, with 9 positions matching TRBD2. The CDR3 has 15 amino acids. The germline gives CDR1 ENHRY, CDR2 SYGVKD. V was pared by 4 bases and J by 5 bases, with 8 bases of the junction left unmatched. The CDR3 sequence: CAISGSGLATETQYF. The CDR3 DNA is TGTGCCATCAGTGGATCGGGACTAGCAACGGAGACCCAGTACTTC.

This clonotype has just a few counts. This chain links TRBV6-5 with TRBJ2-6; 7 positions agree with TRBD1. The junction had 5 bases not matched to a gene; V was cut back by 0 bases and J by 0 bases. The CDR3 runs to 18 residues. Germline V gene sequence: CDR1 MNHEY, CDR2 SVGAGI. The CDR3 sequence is CASSYSRDSFSGANVLTF. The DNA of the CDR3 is TGTGCCAGCAGTTACTCGAGGGACAGCTTCTCTGGGGCCAACGTCCTGACTTTC.

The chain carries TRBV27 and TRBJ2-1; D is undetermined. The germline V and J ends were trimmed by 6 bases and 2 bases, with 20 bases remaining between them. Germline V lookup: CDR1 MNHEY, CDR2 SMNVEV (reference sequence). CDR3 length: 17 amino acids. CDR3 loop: CASSRLDGEITYNEQFF. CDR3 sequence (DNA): TGTGCCAGCAGCCGATTGGACGGAGAGATCACCTACAATGAGCAGTTCTTC.

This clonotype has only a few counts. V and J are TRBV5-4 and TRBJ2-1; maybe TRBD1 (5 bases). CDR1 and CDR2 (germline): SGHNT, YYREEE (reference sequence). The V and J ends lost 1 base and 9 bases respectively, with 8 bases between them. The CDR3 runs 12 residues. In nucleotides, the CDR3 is TGTGCCAGCAGCTTGAGGGGCCCTGAGCAGTTCTTC. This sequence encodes CASSLRGPEQFF. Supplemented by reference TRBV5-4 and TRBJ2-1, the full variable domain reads ETGVTQSPTHLIKTRGQQVTLRCSSQSGHNTVSWYQQALGQGPQFIFQYYREEENGRGNFPPRFSGLQFPNYSSELNVNALELDDSALYLCASSLRGPEQFFGPGTRLTVL.

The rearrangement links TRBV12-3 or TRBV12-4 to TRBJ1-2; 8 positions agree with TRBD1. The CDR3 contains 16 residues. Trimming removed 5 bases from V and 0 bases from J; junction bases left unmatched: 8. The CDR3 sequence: CASSKTGELANYGYTF. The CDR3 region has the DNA TGTGCCAGCAGTAAGACAGGGGAGTTGGCTAACTATGGCTACACCTTC.

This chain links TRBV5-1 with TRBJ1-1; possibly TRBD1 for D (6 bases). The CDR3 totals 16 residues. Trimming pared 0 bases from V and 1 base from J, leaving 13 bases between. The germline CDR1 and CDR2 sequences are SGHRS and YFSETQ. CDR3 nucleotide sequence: TGCGCCAGCAGCTTGGCCGACGGGGGCTGGAACACTGAAGCTTTCTTT. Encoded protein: CASSLADGGWNTEAFF.

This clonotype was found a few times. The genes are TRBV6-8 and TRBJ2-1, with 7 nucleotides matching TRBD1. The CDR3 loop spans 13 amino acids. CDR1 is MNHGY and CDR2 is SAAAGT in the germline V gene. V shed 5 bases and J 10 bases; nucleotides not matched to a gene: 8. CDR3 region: CASSPLDRVEQFF. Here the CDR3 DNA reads TGTGCCAGCAGTCCTCTAGACAGGGTAGAGCAGTTCTTC.

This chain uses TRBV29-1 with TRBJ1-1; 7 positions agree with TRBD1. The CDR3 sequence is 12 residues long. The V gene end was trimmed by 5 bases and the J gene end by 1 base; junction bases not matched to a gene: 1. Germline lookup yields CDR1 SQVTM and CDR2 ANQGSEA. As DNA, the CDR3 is TGCAGCGTTAACAGGGGGAACACTGAAGCTTTCTTT. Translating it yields CSVNRGNTEAFF.